Below, 17 T cell receptor beta chains from the same sample are listed, as sequenced in a study of identical twins. TCRdb re-called the 5' RACE reads through MiXCR, storing one row per CDR3 protein. The table records approximately 670,000 distinct CDR3 sequences, 6.1% of them present only once. Source material: naive T cells sorted from blood. The source of these receptors is a man between 18 and 29 years old in good health.

This clonotype was counted at least ten times. The CDR3 DNA reads TGTGCCAGCAGTCTTGGGGGACAGAGTACCGGGGAGCTGTTTTTT. Translated, it gives CASSLGGQSTGELFF. The chain has TRBV28 and TRBJ2-2, with 7 nucleotides matching TRBD1. The germline V gene encodes CDR1 MDHEN and CDR2 SYDVKM. The CDR3 consists of 15 residues. The trim removed 5 bases at V and 5 bases at J, leaving 8 bases unmatched.

In DNA, the CDR3 is TGTGCCAGCAGCCTCGACAGGCACACTGAAGCTTTCTTT. Translation: CASSLDRHTEAFF. The chain carries TRBV14 and TRBJ1-1, with D possibly TRBD1 on 6 matching bases. Trimming took off 4 bases at V and 3 bases at J, with 9 bases between the two ends. Germline values: CDR1 SGHDN, CDR2 FVKESK. The CDR3 spans 13 residues.

This clonotype was picked up many times. The chain combines TRBV7-2 with TRBJ1-5, with 8 bases identical to TRBD1. Germline V gene sequence: CDR1 SGHTA, CDR2 FQGNSA. The CDR3 loop spans 16 amino acids. With V trimmed by 5 bases and J by 7 bases, 13 bases remained unmatched. The DNA for the CDR3 is TGTGCCAGCAGCCGCACGGACAGGGTGTGGGAACAGCCCCAGCATTTT. Translating gives CASSRTDRVWEQPQHF.

This clonotype was found many times. The genes are TRBV10-3 and TRBJ1-1, with 7 bases identical to TRBD1. The CDR3 is made up of 14 amino acids. Germline-derived CDR1 and CDR2 are ENHRY and SYGVKD. Trimming took 2 bases from V and 5 from J; bases not matched to a gene: 5. The CDR3 loop reads CAISEGQEITEAFF. CDR3 in DNA: TGTGCCATCAGTGAGGGACAGGAGATTACTGAAGCTTTCTTT.

This clonotype was counted only a few times. The rearrangement links TRBV25-1 to TRBJ1-1, with D unclear. Germline V gene data show CDR1 as MGHDK and CDR2 as SYGVNS. V gave up 8 bases and J gave up 6 bases, with 10 bases separating them. The CDR3 extends over 11 amino acids. DNA for the CDR3: TGTGCCAGCTCGGTAGAAGCTGAAGCTTTCTTT. Translated: CASSVEAEAFF.

The chain carries TRBV5-1 and TRBJ1-2, with a possible D match to TRBD1 (5 bases). Trimming removed 0 bases at V and 3 bases at J, with 9 bases between. The CDR3 is made up of 14 amino acids. Germline V gives CDR1 SGHRS, CDR2 YFSETQ. The CDR3 sequence: CASSLAVQDYGYTF. In DNA, the CDR3 is TGCGCCAGCAGCTTGGCCGTACAGGACTATGGCTACACCTTC.

This clonotype has a count of ten or more. The chain uses TRBV20-1 and TRBJ2-5; a weak D match, TRBD2 (5 bases). The V and J ends lost 0 bases and 5 bases respectively, with 13 bases between them. The CDR3 contains 14 residues. Germline CDR1 and CDR2: DFQATT and SNEGSKA (reference sequence). The CDR3 spells CSARDLGTRETQYF. The CDR3 DNA reads TGCAGTGCTAGAGATCTGGGCACTAGGGAGACCCAGTACTTC.

This clonotype was picked up a small number of times. This rearrangement joins TRBV4-1 to TRBJ2-5; possibly TRBD1 or TRBD2 for D (6 bases each). This CDR3 has 13 residues. The germline V gene encodes CDR1 MGHRA and CDR2 YSYEKL. V lost 1 base and J 13 bases, leaving 16 bases between the germline ends. The CDR3 here is CASSQVPGADGYF. In DNA form, the CDR3 reads TGCGCCAGCAGCCAAGTCCCGGGGGCCGATGGGTACTTC.

This clonotype was seen at least ten times. The chain recombines TRBV20-1 with TRBJ2-7; D might be TRBD2 (6 bases). V was cut by 6 bases and J by 2 bases, with 14 bases left in between. This CDR3 is built from 13 residues. From germline, CDR1 is DFQATT and CDR2 SNEGSKA (reference sequence). The chain's CDR3 is CSAALGGTYEQYF. The CDR3, as DNA: TGCAGTGCCGCCCTCGGGGGAACCTACGAGCAGTACTTC.

Many counts were recorded for this clonotype. This rearrangement joins TRBV5-1 to TRBJ2-1, with D perhaps matching TRBD2 (5 bases). V was cut by 7 bases and J by 4 bases, with 15 bases left in between. The CDR3 runs to 14 residues. CDR1 and CDR2 (germline): SGHRS, YFSETQ. CDR3 nucleotide sequence: TGCGCCAGCTCCGAGCGGAGACCTTACAATGAGCAGTTCTTC. This codes for CASSERRPYNEQFF. Full variable domain (missing parts from reference TRBV5-1 and TRBJ2-1): KAGVTQTPRYLIKTRGQQVTLSCSPISGHRSVSWYQQTPGQGLQFLFEYFSETQRNKGNFPGRFSGRQFSNSRSEMNVSTLELGDSALYLCASSERRPYNEQFFGPGTRLTVL.

This clonotype occurred many times. The rearrangement links TRBV3-1 to TRBJ2-5, with D perhaps matching TRBD2 (6 bases). The germline V and J ends were trimmed by 4 bases and 2 bases, with 14 bases remaining between them. This CDR3 contains 15 residues. The germline V gene has CDR1 LGHDT and CDR2 YNNKEL (reference sequence). The CDR3 DNA sequence: TGTGCCAGCAGCCGCGGAGTAGCGGCGCAAGAGACCCAGTACTTC. Residues: CASSRGVAAQETQYF.

The V gene is TRBV7-2, the J gene TRBJ1-4; 8 bases line up with TRBD1. With V trimmed by 1 base and J by 2 bases, 3 bases remained unmatched. CDR1 and CDR2 (germline): SGHTA, FQGNSA. CDR3 length: 16 residues. The CDR3 sequence: CASSLDRGITNEKLFF. The DNA for the CDR3 is TGTGCCAGCAGCTTAGACAGGGGGATTACTAATGAAAAACTGTTTTTT.

This clonotype was counted ten times or more. The V gene is TRBV5-6, the J gene TRBJ1-1, with TRBD1 identical over 8 bases. Germline V gene sequence: CDR1 SGHDT, CDR2 YYEEEE. CDR3 length equals 16 residues. V dropped 4 bases and J dropped 4; count of bases not matched to a gene: 12. CDR3 coding DNA: TGTGCCAGCAGCCCCCGCAGGGGGCGTTTAAGCACTGAAGCTTTCTTT. This encodes CASSPRRGRLSTEAFF.

This clonotype showed up just a few times. The V gene is TRBV5-6, the J gene TRBJ2-1; 7 positions match TRBD2. The CDR3 spans 17 residues. The V gene's germline CDR1 is SGHDT and CDR2 YYEEEE. J gave up 0 bases and V 0 bases, and 6 bases lay outside the gene matches. The CDR3 nucleotides read TGTGCCAGCAGCTTGGAGCGCGGGAGTAGCTCCTACAATGAGCAGTTCTTC. Its translation: CASSLERGSSSYNEQFF. The whole variable domain, filled in from reference TRBV5-6 and TRBJ2-1, reads DAGVTQSPTHLIKTRGQQVTLRCSPKSGHDTVSWYQQALGQGPQFIFQYYEEEERQRGNFPDRFSGHQFPNYSSELNVNALLLGDSALYLCASSLERGSSSYNEQFFGPGTRLTVL.

This clonotype appeared many times. The chain recombines TRBV25-1 with TRBJ2-5; D possibly uses TRBD1 or TRBD2 (5 bases each). V was shortened by 7 bases and J by 5 bases, with 20 bases between the two germline ends. Germline lookup yields CDR1 MGHDK and CDR2 SYGVNS. CDR3 size: 15 residues. As DNA, the CDR3 is TGTGCCAGCACCTTGGGACGGCCGGGTGGGGAGACCCAGTACTTC. Protein product: CASTLGRPGGETQYF.

This clonotype was seen ten or more times. The J gene is TRBJ1-1, the V gene TRBV9; possible D gene TRBD1, 5 bases. With 4 bases removed from V and 0 bases from J, the gap between germline ends came to 13 bases. The CDR3 has 15 amino acids. Per the germline V gene, CDR1 is SGDLS and CDR2 is YYNGEE. CDR3 coding DNA: TGTGCCAGCAGCTTACCACTAGGGGTGAACACTGAAGCTTTCTTT. It specifies CASSLPLGVNTEAFF.

This clonotype was observed many times. The V gene is TRBV12-3 or TRBV12-4, the J gene TRBJ2-3, with a possible D match to TRBD1 (5 bases). V lost 2 bases, J lost 1 base, and 22 bases lay in between. This CDR3 spans 19 amino acids. The CDR3 bases are TGTGCCAGCAGTTTAATTTACGACAGAACTCTGAAAGGCACAGATACGCAGTATTTT. Translating it yields CASSLIYDRTLKGTDTQYF.